One sample yielded the 4 T cell receptor beta chains listed below, sequenced in a study of read filtering for tumor transcriptome and immune sequencing. From 400 to 450 ng of RNA, a library with molecular barcoded alpha/delta and beta/gamma adaptors was made. MiXCR, run by TCRdb on the reads, gives a single entry per CDR3 protein. The data hold about 23,000 distinct CDR3 sequences, with roughly an eighth observed a single time. Sample: a population of CD138-negative cells sorted from bone marrow. These receptors were taken from a donor aged 40 or older with multiple myeloma.

This clonotype was picked up a small number of times. CDR3 DNA sequence: TGTGCCAGCAGCCGCACGGACAGGGTTGGGGGTACCGGGGAGCTGTTTTTT. Amino acid sequence: CASSRTDRVGGTGELFF. V is TRBV7-8 and J is TRBJ2-2, with 8 bases identical to TRBD1. CDR1 SGHVS and CDR2 FQNEAQ come from the germline V gene. The junction had 13 bases not matched to a gene; V was cut back by 5 bases and J by 5 bases. CDR3 length: 17 amino acids.

This clonotype was seen repeatedly, ten times or more. CDR3 nucleotides: TGCGCCAGCAGCCACAGGGGCTCGATGAACACTGAAGCTTTCTTT. Translation gives CASSHRGSMNTEAFF. The chain employs TRBV4-1 and TRBJ1-1, with D maybe TRBD1 (6 bases). The V end lost 3 bases, the J end lost 0 bases, and 11 bases lay between the germline ends. The germline gives CDR1 MGHRA, CDR2 YSYEKL. The CDR3 is 15 residues long.

V is TRBV7-6 and J is TRBJ2-1; TRBD1 might be the D (6 bases). Trimming removed 6 bases from V and 1 base from J, with 10 bases in between. Germline CDR1 SGHVS, CDR2 FNYEAQ. This CDR3 spans 14 amino acids. The CDR3 protein is CASSYQGSYNEQFF. The CDR3 DNA reads as TGTGCCAGCAGTTACCAGGGGTCCTACAATGAGCAGTTCTTC.

The CDR3 reads CASPRLGTDTQYF. CDR3 DNA sequence: TGTGCCAGCCCTCGACTAGGCACAGATACGCAGTATTTT. The rearrangement joins TRBV18 to TRBJ2-3; possibly TRBD2 for D (6 bases). V lost 8 bases, J lost 1 base, and 10 bases lay in between. Germline-derived CDR1 and CDR2 are KGHSH and LQKENI. The CDR3 contains 13 residues.